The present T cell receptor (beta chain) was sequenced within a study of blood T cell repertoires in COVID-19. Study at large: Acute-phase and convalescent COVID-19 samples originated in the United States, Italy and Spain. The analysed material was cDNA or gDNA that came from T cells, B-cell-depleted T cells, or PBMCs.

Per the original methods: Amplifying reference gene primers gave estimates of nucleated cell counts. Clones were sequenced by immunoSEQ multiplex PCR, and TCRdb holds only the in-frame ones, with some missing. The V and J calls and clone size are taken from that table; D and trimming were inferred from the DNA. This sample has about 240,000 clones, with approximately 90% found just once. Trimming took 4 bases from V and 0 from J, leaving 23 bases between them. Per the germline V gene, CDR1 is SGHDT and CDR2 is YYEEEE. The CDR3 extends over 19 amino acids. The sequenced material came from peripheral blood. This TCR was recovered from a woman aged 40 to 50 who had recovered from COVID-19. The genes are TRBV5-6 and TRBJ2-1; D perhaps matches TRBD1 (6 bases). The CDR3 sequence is CASSLAGFGGPSSYNEQFF. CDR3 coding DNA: TGTGCCAGCAGCCTGGCCGGGTTTGGGGGCCCGAGCTCCTACAATGAGCAGTTCTTC.